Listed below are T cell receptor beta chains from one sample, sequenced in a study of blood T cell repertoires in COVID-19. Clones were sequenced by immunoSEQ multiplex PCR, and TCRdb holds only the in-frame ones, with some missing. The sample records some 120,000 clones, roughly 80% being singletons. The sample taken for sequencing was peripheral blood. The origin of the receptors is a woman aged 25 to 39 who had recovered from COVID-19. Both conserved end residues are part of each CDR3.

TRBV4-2	CASSQEPRNSPLHF
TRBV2	CASSVGRFSYNEQFF
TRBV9	CASSASGHGNTIYF
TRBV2	CASSPGTGEQETQYF
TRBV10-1	CASSESMGAGTDTQYF
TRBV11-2	CASSSYQGSSYEQYF
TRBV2	CASSVFSEAFF
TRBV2	CASSQQGLAKNIQYF
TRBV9	CASSAPGEEKLFF
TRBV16	CASSQRQAGNTIYF
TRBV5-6	CASSGAGGSYNEQFF
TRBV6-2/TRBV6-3	CASSLTSGGAYNEQFF
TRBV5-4	CASSHAPGGNTDTQYF
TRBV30	CAWSLADTQYF
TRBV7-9	CASSLAATGATRGYTF